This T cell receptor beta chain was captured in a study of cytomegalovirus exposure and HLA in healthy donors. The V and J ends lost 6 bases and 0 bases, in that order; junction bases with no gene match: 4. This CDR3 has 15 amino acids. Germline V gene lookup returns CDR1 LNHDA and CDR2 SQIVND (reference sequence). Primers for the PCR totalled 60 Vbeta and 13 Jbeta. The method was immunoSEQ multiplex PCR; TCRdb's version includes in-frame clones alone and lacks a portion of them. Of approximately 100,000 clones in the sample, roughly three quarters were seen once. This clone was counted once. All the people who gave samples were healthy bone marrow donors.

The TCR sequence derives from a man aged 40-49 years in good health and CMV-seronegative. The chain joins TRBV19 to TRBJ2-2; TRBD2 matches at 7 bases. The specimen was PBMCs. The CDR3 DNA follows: TGTGCCAGTAGATTGGCGGGGGCGAACACCGGGGAGCTGTTTTTT. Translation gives CASRLAGANTGELFF. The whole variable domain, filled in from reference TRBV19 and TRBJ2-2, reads DGGITQSPKYLFRKEGQNVTLSCEQNLNHDAMYWYRQDPGQGLRLIYYSQIVNDFQKGDIAEGYSVSREKKESFPLTVTSAQKNPTAFYLCASRLAGANTGELFFGEGSRLTVL.